This T cell receptor (beta chain) was observed in a study of CD4+ T cells in melanoma. Study results and caveats: CD8+ T cell, macrophage and B cell function reportedly correlated with neoantigen-specific CD4+ T cells. In melanoma, neoantigen-specific CD4+ T cells reportedly differed in differentiation state.

Only in-frame clones appear in the TCRdb table, and some are missing; sequencing was by immunoSEQ multiplex PCR. The sample includes over 130,000 clones, about nine tenths seen only once; the top ten take about 1.5%. Details on this clone: Its antigen remains unknown.

This CDR3 has 16 residues. V gave up 3 bases and J gave up 0 bases, with 11 bases separating them. Looked up from germline, CDR1 is MGHRA and CDR2 is YSYEKL. The sequence came from a human donor with melanoma. The chain recombines TRBV4-1 with TRBJ1-4, with D possibly being TRBD1 (5 bases). CDR3 sequence (DNA): TGCGCCAGCAGCCAGGCAGGGAGAGCAACTAATGAAAAACTGTTTTTT. This sequence encodes CASSQAGRATNEKLFF.